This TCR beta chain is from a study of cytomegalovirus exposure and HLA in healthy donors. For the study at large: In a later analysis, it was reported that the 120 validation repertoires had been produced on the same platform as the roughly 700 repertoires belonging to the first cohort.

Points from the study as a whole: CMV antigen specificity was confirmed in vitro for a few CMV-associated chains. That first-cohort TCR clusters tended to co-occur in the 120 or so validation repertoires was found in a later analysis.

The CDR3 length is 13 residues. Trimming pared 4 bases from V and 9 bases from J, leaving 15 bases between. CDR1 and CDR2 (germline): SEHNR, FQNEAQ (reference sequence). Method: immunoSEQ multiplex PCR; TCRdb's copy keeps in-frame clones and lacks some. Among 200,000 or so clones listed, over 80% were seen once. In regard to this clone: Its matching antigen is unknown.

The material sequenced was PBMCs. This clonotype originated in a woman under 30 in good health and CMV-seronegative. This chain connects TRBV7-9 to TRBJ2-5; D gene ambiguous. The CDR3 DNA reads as TGTGCCAGCAGCTCCCTCGCTGGGGTGGCCCAGTACTTC. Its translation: CASSSLAGVAQYF. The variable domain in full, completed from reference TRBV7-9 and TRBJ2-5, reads DTGVSQNPRHKITKRGQNVTFRCDPISEHNRLYWYRQTLGQGPEFLTYFQNEAQLEKSRLLSDRFSAERPKGSFSTLEIQRTEQGDSAMYLCASSSLAGVAQYFGPGTRLLVL.